The rows below give T cell receptor beta chains drawn from one sample of a study of CD8 T cells in ankylosing spondylitis. TCRdb reprocessed the 5' RACE reads with MiXCR, giving one entry per CDR3 protein. Among a few hundred thousand distinct CDR3 sequences listed, less than 25% were seen once. Sample: blood, either unsorted or a sorted T cell fraction (not recorded which). These receptor sequences come from a female donor with ankylosing spondylitis or in good health (not recorded which). The CDR3 runs from the conserved cysteine through the conserved F or W. The order of the fields is D gene, V gene, J gene, clone size, CDR3 protein, CDR3 DNA. The D gene is left open where the match is weak. The size of a clone is reported for some rows only, either as once, few or many, or as a class for expanded clones.

d_gene: NA; v_gene: TRBV6-2/TRBV6-3; j_gene: TRBJ2-1; abundance: NA; CDR3aa: CASGKLPEPNEQFF; CDR3nt: TGTGCCAGCGGAAAGCTGCCAGAACCAAATGAGCAGTTCTTC
d_gene: NA; v_gene: TRBV24-1; j_gene: TRBJ1-2; abundance: NA; CDR3aa: CATSDSRDYGYTF; CDR3nt: TGTGCCACCAGTGATTCCCGGGACTATGGCTACACCTTC
d_gene: NA; v_gene: TRBV28; j_gene: TRBJ1-1; abundance: NA; CDR3aa: CASSPQTSANTEAFF; CDR3nt: TGTGCCAGCAGTCCCCAGACAAGCGCGAACACTGAAGCTTTCTTT
d_gene: NA; v_gene: TRBV2; j_gene: TRBJ1-1; abundance: NA; CDR3aa: CASSEARVMNTEAFF; CDR3nt: TGTGCCAGCAGTGAAGCCAGGGTTATGAACACTGAAGCTTTCTTT
d_gene: NA; v_gene: TRBV5-6; j_gene: TRBJ2-5; abundance: few; CDR3aa: CASSETDGQETQYF; CDR3nt: TGTGCCAGCAGCGAAACGGACGGGCAAGAGACCCAGTACTTC
d_gene: NA; v_gene: TRBV29-1; j_gene: TRBJ2-1; abundance: NA; CDR3aa: CSVEDRRGWSSYNEQFF; CDR3nt: TGCAGCGTTGAAGATAGGAGGGGATGGAGCTCCTACAATGAGCAGTTCTTC
d_gene: TRBD1; v_gene: TRBV7-9; j_gene: TRBJ1-4; abundance: NA; CDR3aa: CASSRPGTGTPTNEKLFF; CDR3nt: TGTGCCAGCAGCCGTCCCGGGACAGGGACACCAACTAATGAAAAACTGTTTTTT
d_gene: NA; v_gene: TRBV11-3; j_gene: TRBJ2-3; abundance: few; CDR3aa: CASSLGPDRPQYF; CDR3nt: TGTGCCAGCAGCTTAGGCCCAGACAGACCGCAGTATTTT
d_gene: NA; v_gene: TRBV4-3; j_gene: TRBJ1-5; abundance: many; CDR3aa: CASSHGLGANQPQHF; CDR3nt: TGCGCCAGCAGCCATGGGTTGGGGGCAAATCAGCCCCAGCATTTT
d_gene: TRBD2; v_gene: TRBV5-5; j_gene: TRBJ2-1; abundance: many; CDR3aa: CASSMTSGFGRDNEQFF; CDR3nt: TGTGCCAGCAGCATGACTAGCGGATTCGGTAGAGACAATGAGCAGTTCTTC
d_gene: NA; v_gene: TRBV10-3; j_gene: TRBJ2-5; abundance: NA; CDR3aa: CAISPTGGETQYF; CDR3nt: TGTGCCATCAGTCCGACTGGAGGGGAGACCCAGTACTTC
d_gene: NA; v_gene: TRBV5-8; j_gene: TRBJ2-7; abundance: NA; CDR3aa: CASSLGGREYEQYF; CDR3nt: TGTGCCAGCAGCTTGGGGGGCAGGGAGTACGAGCAGTACTTC
d_gene: NA; v_gene: TRBV7-2; j_gene: TRBJ2-3; abundance: few; CDR3aa: CASSLVGFSTDTQYF; CDR3nt: TGTGCCAGCAGCTTAGTAGGTTTCAGTACAGATACGCAGTATTTT
d_gene: TRBD2; v_gene: TRBV20-1; j_gene: TRBJ2-1; abundance: few; CDR3aa: CSVSAGLAGSSYNEQFF; CDR3nt: TGCAGTGTGTCCGCGGGGCTAGCGGGGAGCTCCTACAATGAGCAGTTCTTC
d_gene: TRBD2; v_gene: TRBV10-3; j_gene: TRBJ2-3; abundance: NA; CDR3aa: CAIGTSGSGGTDTQYF; CDR3nt: TGTGCCATTGGGACTAGCGGGAGCGGGGGCACAGATACGCAGTATTTT
d_gene: NA; v_gene: TRBV6-5; j_gene: TRBJ2-1; abundance: few; CDR3aa: CASSYSVGTINEQFF; CDR3nt: TGTGCCAGCAGTTACTCAGTCGGGACCATCAATGAGCAGTTCTTC
d_gene: TRBD1; v_gene: TRBV7-2; j_gene: TRBJ1-2; abundance: few; CDR3aa: CASRRDRSSYGYTF; CDR3nt: TGTGCCAGCAGACGGGACAGGTCCTCCTATGGCTACACCTTC
d_gene: NA; v_gene: TRBV12-3/TRBV12-4; j_gene: TRBJ2-2; abundance: NA; CDR3aa: CASSLNRVTGELFF; CDR3nt: TGTGCCAGCAGTCTAAACAGGGTCACCGGGGAGCTGTTTTTT
d_gene: NA; v_gene: TRBV20-1; j_gene: TRBJ2-2; abundance: many; CDR3aa: CSARDHRGNTGELFF; CDR3nt: TGCAGTGCTAGAGATCACAGAGGGAACACCGGGGAGCTGTTTTTT
d_gene: NA; v_gene: TRBV5-6; j_gene: TRBJ2-7; abundance: NA; CDR3aa: CASSKLQGAPYEQYF; CDR3nt: TGTGCCAGCAGCAAACTCCAGGGTGCCCCCTACGAGCAGTACTTC
d_gene: NA; v_gene: TRBV10-3; j_gene: TRBJ1-6; abundance: NA; CDR3aa: CAISDRSIRINSPLHF; CDR3nt: TGTGCCATCAGTGATAGGAGTATAAGGATAAATTCACCCCTCCACTTT
d_gene: NA; v_gene: TRBV24-1; j_gene: TRBJ2-5; abundance: few; CDR3aa: CATSGGTAQETQYF; CDR3nt: TGTGCCACCAGTGGCGGGACAGCCCAAGAGACCCAGTACTTC
d_gene: NA; v_gene: TRBV25-1; j_gene: TRBJ2-5; abundance: few; CDR3aa: CASSVSPLQETQYF; CDR3nt: TGTGCCAGCAGTGTTTCCCCCCTACAAGAGACCCAGTACTTC
d_gene: NA; v_gene: TRBV7-2; j_gene: TRBJ2-7; abundance: NA; CDR3aa: CASTPPTGYEQYF; CDR3nt: TGTGCCAGCACCCCACCGACAGGTTACGAGCAGTACTTC
d_gene: TRBD1; v_gene: TRBV5-4; j_gene: TRBJ1-1; abundance: NA; CDR3aa: CASSKDRANTEAFF; CDR3nt: TGTGCCAGCAGCAAAGACAGGGCGAACACTGAAGCTTTCTTT
d_gene: TRBD1; v_gene: TRBV18; j_gene: TRBJ2-7; abundance: NA; CDR3aa: CASSPYPGTARDEQYF; CDR3nt: TGTGCCAGCTCTCCATACCCCGGGACAGCCAGGGACGAGCAGTACTTC
d_gene: NA; v_gene: TRBV2; j_gene: TRBJ2-2; abundance: NA; CDR3aa: CASKGRPNTGELFF; CDR3nt: TGTGCCAGCAAAGGGCGCCCGAACACCGGGGAGCTGTTTTTT
d_gene: TRBD1; v_gene: TRBV20-1; j_gene: TRBJ1-2; abundance: few; CDR3aa: CSADRGQYGYTF; CDR3nt: TGCAGTGCAGACAGGGGGCAATATGGCTACACCTTC